The 9 T cell receptor beta chains below all came from one sample that was sequenced in a study of T cells in tuberculosis. TCRdb's table, derived via immunoSEQ multiplex PCR, lists solely in-frame clones and lacks some. Of about 31,000 clones detected, 97% appear once; the ten largest clones hold 6% to 7%. The sequenced sample was PBMCs. The receptors come from a donor between 5 and 29 years old with latent tuberculosis or without tuberculosis infection.

The chain carries TRBV7-8 and TRBJ1-1; 11 bases agree with TRBD1. V trimming: 3 bases; J trimming: 4 bases; junction bases outside the gene matches: 1. The CDR3 is 14 amino acids. Germline CDR1 and CDR2: SGHVS and FQNEAQ. CDR3 protein: CASSLGQGVTEAFF. The CDR3 DNA follows: TGTGCCAGCAGCTTGGGACAGGGGGTCACTGAAGCTTTCTTT.

The chain has TRBV30 and TRBJ2-7, with TRBD1 matching over 10 bases. V was clipped by 3 bases and J by 5 bases; unmatched bases: 4. CDR3 length: 13 residues. Germline V gene lookup returns CDR1 GTSNPN and CDR2 SVGIG (reference sequence). The CDR3 DNA follows: TGTGCCTGGAGCCGGACAGGGGGTAACGAGCAGTACTTC. This gives the protein CAWSRTGGNEQYF.

The V gene is TRBV5-1, the J gene TRBJ2-1; D possibly corresponds to TRBD2 (6 bases). The germline V gene encodes CDR1 SGHRS and CDR2 YFSETQ. The CDR3 is 15 amino acids. Deletions cut 1 base from V and 5 bases from J, with 13 bases between. CDR3 region: CASSLRVAVNNEQFF. The CDR3 coding sequence is TGCGCCAGCAGCTTGCGCGTAGCGGTAAACAATGAGCAGTTCTTC.

This clone was seen just once. The chain combines TRBV7-5 with TRBJ2-7; the DNA was not used to check the table's D call, TRBD2. TRBV7-5 is a recognized pseudogene. The CDR3 is made up of 13 amino acids. CDR3 nucleotides: TGTGCCAGAAGAGTTCCAGGGAGGGGCGAGCAGTACTTC. Translated: CARRVPGRGEQYF.

The chain combines TRBV5-1 with TRBJ1-2, with D tentatively TRBD1 (6 bases). V lost 4 bases and J 0 bases, leaving 34 bases between the germline ends. The CDR3 is 22 residues long. The germline CDR1 and CDR2 sequences are SGHRS and YFSETQ. The CDR3 loop is CASSGKTGKAKTISRTNYGYTF. Written as DNA, the CDR3 is TGCGCCAGCAGCGGGAAGACAGGCAAGGCTAAAACAATATCCCGGACTAACTATGGCTACACCTTC.

The V gene is TRBV5-1, the J gene TRBJ2-5; D is perhaps TRBD2 (6 bases). In germline, CDR1 is SGHRS, CDR2 YFSETQ. The CDR3 consists of 16 residues. The V gene lost 2 bases and the J gene lost 2 bases, with 16 bases spanning the gap. The CDR3 loop is CASSLPLRGKQETQYF. CDR3 coding DNA: TGCGCCAGCAGCTTACCCCTCCGGGGGAAACAAGAGACCCAGTACTTC.

The chain links TRBV19 to TRBJ1-2; 7 bases map to TRBD1. V gave up 11 bases and J gave up 0 bases; unmatched junction bases: 12. Germline V CDR1 and CDR2: LNHDA, SQIVND (reference sequence). The CDR3 contains 15 residues. CDR3 nucleotide sequence: TGTGCCTGCCGACAGGGCCTGTTGGCTAACTATGGCTACACCTTC. Translated: CACRQGLLANYGYTF.

The chain uses TRBV5-1 and TRBJ2-1; 10 bases are a match to TRBD2. V lost 2 bases, J lost 10 bases, and 6 bases stayed unmatched. The CDR3 sequence is 14 residues long. From germline, CDR1 is SGHRS and CDR2 YFSETQ. CDR3 nucleotide sequence: TGCGCCAGCAGCTTAAGCGGGAGGGCCGGGGAGCAGTTCTTC. Encoded protein: CASSLSGRAGEQFF.

In its sample, this clone was seen a few times. The rearrangement uses TRBV6-5 and TRBJ2-1, with TRBD1 matching 9 bases. This CDR3 comprises 14 residues. CDR1 is MNHEY and CDR2 is SVGAGI in the germline V gene. After removal of 6 bases from V and 6 bases from J, the junction contained 6 bases not matched to a gene. This CDR3 is CASRRDRVVNEQFF. The CDR3, as DNA: TGTGCCAGCAGAAGGGACAGGGTGGTCAATGAGCAGTTCTTC.